Shown below are 28 T cell receptor beta chains from a single sample sequenced in a study of blood T cell repertoires in COVID-19. Measured with immunoSEQ multiplex PCR; TCRdb has only the in-frame clones, and not every one. The repertoire consists of hundreds of thousands of clones, with about nine tenths occurring once and the leading ten covering around 1.7%. What was sequenced was PBMCs or T cells enriched from blood (not recorded which). The receptors derive from a man aged 40-49 years who had recovered from COVID-19.

This chain uses TRBV10-3 with TRBJ2-7; perhaps TRBD1 as D (6 bases). CDR1 and CDR2 from the germline V gene are ENHRY and SYGVKD. The CDR3 is 17 residues long. V was shortened by 0 bases and J by 4 bases, with 19 bases between the two germline ends. For the CDR3, the DNA is TGTGCCATCAGTGAGTCGGGGACACAACATACGGGTTACGAGCAGTACTTC. This translates into CAISESGTQHTGYEQYF.

The rearrangement uses TRBV1 and TRBJ2-3; the D segment call TRBD1 is taken from the table without a DNA check. TRBV1 is a known pseudogene. The CDR3 contains 15 residues. The CDR3 region is CTSSQDPTRADTQYF. In nucleotides, the CDR3 is TGCACCAGCAGCCAAGATCCAACCAGGGCAGATACGCAGTATTTT.

A few counts support this clone. V and J are TRBV28 and TRBJ1-5; 8 positions match TRBD1. The CDR3 runs 13 residues. Trimming at V came to 7 bases and at J to 7 bases, leaving 6 bases not matched to a gene. Germline assignment: CDR1 MDHEN and CDR2 SYDVKM. CDR3 nucleotide sequence: TGTGCCAGCATCGGACAGGGAAAGCAGCCCCAGCATTTT. Translation: CASIGQGKQPQHF.

On this clone itself: This sequence may be a read error, since a much larger clone differs from it by one base. The chain links TRBV3-1 (or the pseudogene TRBV3-2) to TRBJ1-1; a weak D match, TRBD1 (5 bases). Germline V CDR1 and CDR2: LGHDT, YNNKEL (reference sequence). The CDR3 totals 13 residues. Trimming left V 3 bases short and J 0 bases short, with 5 bases between. CDR3 in DNA: TGTGCCAGCAGCCAGACAGTGAACACTGAAGCTTTCTTT. Translating gives CASSQTVNTEAFF.

The chain employs TRBV6-5 and TRBJ1-5, with D possibly TRBD1 on 6 matching bases. This CDR3 is built from 13 residues. Germline V CDR1 and CDR2: MNHEY, SVGAGI. Trimming took 7 bases from V and 7 from J, leaving 14 bases between them. As DNA, the CDR3 is TGTGCCAGCACGGAACAGGGAAGCCAGCCCCAGCATTTT. This gives the protein CASTEQGSQPQHF.

The chain links TRBV11-1 to TRBJ1-1; no reliable D call. The CDR3 extends over 14 amino acids. Per the germline V gene, CDR1 is SGHAT and CDR2 is FQDESV (reference sequence). The V gene lost 2 bases and the J gene lost 3 bases, with 10 bases spanning the gap. CDR3 amino acids: CASSLTNRYTEAFF. Here the CDR3 DNA reads TGTGCCAGCAGCTTAACTAATCGTTACACTGAAGCTTTCTTT.

The gene calls are TRBV7-9 and TRBJ2-1, with TRBD1 matching 8 bases. The germline V gene encodes CDR1 SEHNR and CDR2 FQNEAQ (reference sequence). The CDR3 sequence is 15 residues long. The J segment lost 7 bases and the V segment lost 2 bases, leaving 7 bases of the junction unmatched. CDR3 region: CASSLLDRGKNEQFF. In DNA form, the CDR3 reads TGTGCCAGCAGCTTACTCGACAGGGGTAAAAATGAGCAGTTCTTC.

The chain recombines TRBV27 with TRBJ2-1; 8 nucleotides align to TRBD2. CDR1 and CDR2 (germline): MNHEY, SMNVEV (reference sequence). V lost 2 bases to trimming and J lost 9 bases; unmatched junction nucleotides: 3. The CDR3 extends over 13 amino acids. The CDR3 coding sequence is TGTGCCAGCAGTTTAAGGAGCGGGGGTGAGCAGTTCTTC. This codes for CASSLRSGGEQFF.

The chain employs TRBV18 and TRBJ2-5, with D unclear. Germline-derived CDR1 and CDR2 are KGHSH and LQKENI. CDR3 length equals 14 residues. The V end lost 2 bases, the J end lost 2 bases, and 9 bases lay between the germline ends. In DNA form, the CDR3 reads TGTGCCAGCTCACCAGTGACACCGCAAGAGACCCAGTACTTC. Protein product: CASSPVTPQETQYF.

The rearrangement uses TRBV4-2 and TRBJ1-1; tentatively, D is TRBD1 (6 bases). The CDR3 loop spans 16 amino acids. Germline CDR1 is LGHNA and CDR2 is YNFKEQ. V was shortened by 1 base and J by 5 bases, with 17 bases between the two germline ends. Here the CDR3 reads CASSQVLQTRGTEAFF. CDR3 bases: TGTGCCAGCAGCCAAGTTCTACAGACAAGGGGGACTGAAGCTTTCTTT.

The V call is TRBV28, the J call TRBJ2-6; 7 nucleotides line up with TRBD1. Per the germline V gene, CDR1 is MDHEN and CDR2 is SYDVKM. This CDR3 comprises 17 residues. The ends lost 2 bases at V and 1 base at J; junction bases unmatched: 5. CDR3 loop: CASSLETGRSGANVLTF. In DNA, the CDR3 is TGTGCCAGCAGTTTAGAGACAGGGCGATCTGGGGCCAACGTCCTGACTTTC.

The chain is built from TRBV7-9 and TRBJ2-3; the match to TRBD2 covers 13 bases. The CDR3 sequence is 19 residues long. The V segment lost 2 bases and the J segment 1 base; nucleotides outside the gene matches: 9. Germline CDR1 reads SEHNR; CDR2 reads FQNEAQ (reference sequence). The CDR3 nucleotides are TGTGCCAGCAGCTTAAAACTAGCGGGAGGGCCGGGGGGCACAGATACGCAGTATTTT. Its protein is CASSLKLAGGPGGTDTQYF.

The chain links TRBV9 to TRBJ2-2, with D tentatively TRBD1 (6 bases). The CDR3 is 16 residues long. Germline V gene sequence: CDR1 SGDLS, CDR2 YYNGEE. V was clipped by 7 bases and J by 1 base, with 17 bases between them. The CDR3 region has the DNA TGTGCCAGCGGGGAGAACATGGGACAGAACACCGGGGAGCTGTTTTTT. Its translation: CASGENMGQNTGELFF. The variable domain in full, with the rest retrieved from reference TRBV9 and TRBJ2-2, is DSGVTQTPKHLITATGQRVTLRCSPRSGDLSVYWYQQSLDQGLQFLIQYYNGEERAKGNILERFSAQQFPDLHSELNLSSLELGDSALYFCASGENMGQNTGELFFGEGSRLTVL.

The genes are TRBV3-1 (or the pseudogene TRBV3-2) and TRBJ2-7, with 7 bases that match TRBD1. The V gene end was trimmed by 4 bases and the J gene end by 0 bases; junction bases not matched to a gene: 9. Germline assignment: CDR1 LGHDT and CDR2 YNNKEL (reference sequence). CDR3 length: 16 residues. The CDR3 loop reads CASSPSRDSFSYEQYF. The CDR3 nucleotides read TGTGCCAGCAGCCCATCCCGGGACAGCTTCTCCTACGAGCAGTACTTC.

This clone was recorded only once. Other DNA sequences in this specimen translate into the identical CDR3. This sequence joins TRBV5-1 and TRBJ2-1; D unresolved. This CDR3 comprises 11 residues. The germline gives CDR1 SGHRS, CDR2 YFSETQ. Trimming removed 4 bases at V and 5 bases at J, with 4 bases between. This CDR3 reads CASSPNNEQFF. In DNA form, the CDR3 reads TGCGCCAGCAGCCCAAACAATGAGCAGTTCTTC.

The V gene is TRBV2, the J gene TRBJ2-7, with a tentative D call TRBD2 (5 bases). Trimming took off 3 bases at V and 12 bases at J, with 15 bases between the two ends. The germline CDR1 and CDR2 sequences are SNHLY and FYNNEI. The CDR3 is 12 residues long. CDR3 sequence: CASSDPSLVWYF. Written as DNA, the CDR3 is TGTGCCAGCAGTGATCCTAGCCTTGTATGGTACTTC.

The chain carries TRBV11-2 and TRBJ1-6, with a tentative D call TRBD1 (6 bases). CDR3 size: 14 residues. Germline-derived CDR1 and CDR2 are SGHAT and FQNNGV. V shed 0 bases and J shed 11 bases, with 11 bases lying between them. For the CDR3, the DNA is TGTGCCAGCAGCTTAGACGACAGGAGAGCACCCCTCCACTTT. Translating gives CASSLDDRRAPLHF. Based on the CDR3 plus reference TRBV11-2 and TRBJ1-6, the full variable domain is EAGVAQSPRYKIIEKRQSVAFWCNPISGHATLYWYQQILGQGPKLLIQFQNNGVVDDSQLPKDRFSAERLKGVDSTLKIQPAKLEDSAVYLCASSLDDRRAPLHFGNGTRLTVT.

The chain uses TRBV4-2 and TRBJ1-5; 8 nucleotides agree with TRBD1. The V segment lost 3 bases and the J segment 3 bases; nucleotides outside the gene matches: 4. Germline V gene data show CDR1 as LGHNA and CDR2 as YNFKEQ. The CDR3 runs 15 residues. CDR3 region: CASSQAGGLNQPQHF. For the CDR3, the DNA is TGTGCCAGCAGCCAGGCAGGGGGCCTCAATCAGCCCCAGCATTTT.

The rearrangement uses TRBV3-1 (or the pseudogene TRBV3-2) and TRBJ1-5, with D tentatively TRBD1 (5 bases). The CDR3 consists of 14 residues. Trimming removed 6 bases from V and 1 base from J, with 10 bases in between. CDR1 LGHDT and CDR2 YNNKEL come from the germline V gene (reference sequence). CDR3 protein: CASSYQGSNQPQHF. The DNA of the CDR3 is TGTGCCAGCAGTTATCAGGGAAGCAATCAGCCCCAGCATTTT.

This rearrangement joins TRBV12-3 or TRBV12-4 to TRBJ2-1, with 7 bases matching TRBD1. The ends lost 10 bases at V and 8 bases at J; junction bases unmatched: 8. The CDR3 totals 12 residues. In DNA, the CDR3 is TGTGCCAATGGACAGGAGATGTATGAGCAGTTCTTC. This encodes CANGQEMYEQFF.

The chain is built from TRBV7-2 and TRBJ2-3; 8 positions match TRBD2. The CDR3 contains 16 residues. Germline V gene sequence: CDR1 SGHTA, CDR2 FQGNSA. V shed 2 bases and J 3 bases; nucleotides not matched to a gene: 7. CDR3 residues: CASSLIGGGGTDTQYF. In DNA, the CDR3 is TGTGCCAGCAGCTTAATCGGGGGGGGAGGAACAGATACGCAGTATTTT.

The CDR3 DNA is TGTGCCAGCAGCTATTATAGCGGGGCCCAAGAGACCCAGTACTTC. Amino acid sequence: CASSYYSGAQETQYF. The genes are TRBV7-6 and TRBJ2-5; 8 bases are a match to TRBD2. This CDR3 contains 15 residues. Trimming took 4 bases from V and 1 from J; bases not matched to a gene: 5. Germline CDR1 and CDR2: SGHVS and FNYEAQ.

This clone was recorded at least ten times. The V and J genes are TRBV11-2 and TRBJ1-1; D unclear. The CDR3 is 13 amino acids. The V gene lost 7 bases and the J gene lost 4 bases, with 13 bases spanning the gap. Looked up from germline, CDR1 is SGHAT and CDR2 is FQNNGV. The CDR3 DNA reads as TGTGCCAGCATTGGGCAGGTCGGCACTGAAGCTTTCTTT. This codes for CASIGQVGTEAFF.

The chain uses TRBV7-2 and TRBJ2-7; 9 nucleotides line up with TRBD2. J lost 4 bases, V lost 5 bases, and 6 bases had no gene match. Germline assignment: CDR1 SGHTA and CDR2 FQGNSA. The CDR3 is made up of 14 amino acids. This chain's CDR3 is CASSRSGGQYEQYF. The CDR3 region has the DNA TGTGCCAGCAGCAGGAGCGGGGGGCAGTACGAGCAGTACTTC. The full variable domain, with the rest looked up from reference TRBV7-2 and TRBJ2-7, is GAGVSQSPSNKVTEKGKDVELRCDPISGHTALYWYRQSLGQGLEFLIYFQGNSAPDKSGLPSDRFSAERTGGSVSTLTIQRTQQEDSAVYLCASSRSGGQYEQYFGPGTRLTVT.

In this sample, this clone turned up a few times. The V call is TRBV27, the J call TRBJ1-2, with D maybe TRBD1 (6 bases). This CDR3 is built from 15 residues. Trimming stripped 6 bases from V and 8 bases from J, with 22 bases between. Germline assignment: CDR1 MNHEY and CDR2 SMNVEV (reference sequence). The DNA of the CDR3 is TGTGCCAGCAGCCAATTAGCGACAGGCGTCGTGGGCTACACCTTC. Translating gives CASSQLATGVVGYTF.

The rearrangement uses TRBV6-1 and TRBJ1-2; TRBD1 matches 10 bases. CDR1 and CDR2 from the germline V gene are MNHNS and SASEGT. Trimming cost V 0 bases and J 5 bases; bases outside gene matches: 12. The CDR3 runs to 18 residues. The CDR3 spells CASSEARDRGQIWYGYTF. The CDR3 nucleotides are TGTGCCAGCAGTGAAGCGCGCGACAGGGGGCAAATCTGGTATGGCTACACCTTC.

This sequence joins TRBV27 and TRBJ2-7; TRBD2 aligns across 13 bases. V gave up 5 bases and J gave up 6 bases; unmatched junction bases: 7. Per germline, CDR1 MNHEY and CDR2 SMNVEV (reference sequence). This CDR3 region has 15 residues. CDR3 bases: TGTGCCAGCAGTGTACTAGCGGGAGGGCCGGTCGAGCAGTACTTC. Its translation: CASSVLAGGPVEQYF.

In nucleotides, the CDR3 is TGTGCCAGCAGGACCGAGGGATTTGGAAACACCATATATTTT. Amino acid sequence: CASRTEGFGNTIYF. V usage is TRBV2 and J usage is TRBJ1-3, with no clear D. In germline, CDR1 is SNHLY, CDR2 FYNNEI. The CDR3 is made up of 14 amino acids. V was shortened by 6 bases and J by 3 bases, with 12 bases between the two germline ends.